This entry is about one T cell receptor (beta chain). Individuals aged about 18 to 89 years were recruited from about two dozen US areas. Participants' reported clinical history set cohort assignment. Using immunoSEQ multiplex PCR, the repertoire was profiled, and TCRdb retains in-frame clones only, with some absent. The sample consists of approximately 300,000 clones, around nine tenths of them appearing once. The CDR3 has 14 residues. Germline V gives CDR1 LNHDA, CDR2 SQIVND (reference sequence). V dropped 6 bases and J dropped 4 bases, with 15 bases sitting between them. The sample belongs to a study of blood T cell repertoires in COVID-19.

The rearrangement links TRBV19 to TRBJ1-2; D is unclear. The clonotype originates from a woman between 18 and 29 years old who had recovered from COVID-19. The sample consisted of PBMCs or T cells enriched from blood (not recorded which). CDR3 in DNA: TGTGCCAGTAGCCCCCGAGGCTGGAGCTATGGCTACACCTTC. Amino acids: CASSPRGWSYGYTF.